The 19 T cell receptor beta chains reported below all come from one sample, sequenced in a study of identical twins. MiXCR, run by TCRdb on the 5' RACE reads, gives a single entry per CDR3 protein. The table lists under 900,000 distinct CDR3 sequences, more than 9% of them singletons, with 1.5% to 2% in the top ten. The data were also submitted as part of a second study, on yellow fever vaccine responses in identical twins.

Sequenced material: PBMCs. The receptor source for this set is a woman aged 18 to 35 in good health.

This clonotype was observed a handful of times. This chain uses TRBV12-3 or TRBV12-4 with TRBJ2-3, with a weak D call TRBD2 (6 bases). The CDR3 loop spans 15 amino acids. V was trimmed by 3 bases and J by 8 bases, leaving 18 bases between them. The CDR3 here is CASSFRERAGTTQYF. The CDR3 DNA follows: TGTGCCAGCAGTTTCCGCGAGAGGGCGGGAACTACGCAGTATTTT.

This clonotype was counted a few times. The chain carries TRBV24-1 and TRBJ2-1; the match to TRBD2 covers 11 bases. Per germline, CDR1 KGHDR and CDR2 SFDVKD. The CDR3 loop spans 15 amino acids. Trimming took 5 bases from V and 4 from J; bases not matched to a gene: 3. CDR3 protein: CATSGGTSGYNEQFF. In DNA, the CDR3 is TGTGCCACCAGTGGAGGGACTAGCGGATACAATGAGCAGTTCTTC.

This clonotype was found many times. The chain uses TRBV12-3 or TRBV12-4 and TRBJ1-5; D is undetermined. The CDR3 has 13 residues. The V and J ends lost 2 bases and 5 bases respectively, with 7 bases between them. DNA for the CDR3: TGTGCCAGCAGTTTATTCGCCGATCAGCCCCAGCATTTT. Its translation is CASSLFADQPQHF.

This rearrangement joins TRBV5-1 to TRBJ1-2; D is ambiguous. In germline, CDR1 is SGHRS, CDR2 YFSETQ. The length of the CDR3 is 11 residues. V was pared by 0 bases and J by 7 bases, with 4 bases between. The DNA of the CDR3 is TGCGCCAGCAGCTTGGAATCTGGCTACACCTTC. Its translation: CASSLESGYTF. Full variable domain (rest looked up from reference TRBV5-1 and TRBJ1-2): KAGVTQTPRYLIKTRGQQVTLSCSPISGHRSVSWYQQTPGQGLQFLFEYFSETQRNKGNFPGRFSGRQFSNSRSEMNVSTLELGDSALYLCASSLESGYTFGSGTRLTVV.

The DNA of the CDR3 is TGTGCCAGCACCTCGGGTCTTAGCGACACTGAAGCTTTCTTT. Protein: CASTSGLSDTEAFF. The gene calls are TRBV3-1 and TRBJ1-1; D is unclear. Germline loops: CDR1 LGHDT, CDR2 YNNKEL (reference sequence). Trimming took off 7 bases at V and 3 bases at J, with 15 bases between the two ends. There are 14 residues in the CDR3.

There are a few counts of this clonotype. The chain combines TRBV4-2 with TRBJ2-6, with 7 bases identical to TRBD2. The germline V gene encodes CDR1 LGHNA and CDR2 YNFKEQ. The CDR3 length is 21 residues. Trimming cost V 6 bases and J 0 bases; bases outside gene matches: 20. Here the CDR3 DNA reads TGTGCCAGCAGATCGTTTGGGGGTTATGCGGGAGCCAACTCTGGGGCCAACGTCCTGACTTTC. It specifies CASRSFGGYAGANSGANVLTF.

This clonotype was seen more than once but under ten times. The rearrangement links TRBV7-2 to TRBJ2-7; 11 positions match TRBD2. V lost 2 bases to trimming and J lost 7 bases; unmatched junction nucleotides: 4. The CDR3 consists of 14 residues. Germline loops: CDR1 SGHTA, CDR2 FQGNSA. The CDR3 bases are TGTGCCAGCAGCTTATCTAGACTAGCGGGAGAGCAGTACTTC. It is translated as CASSLSRLAGEQYF.

Only a few counts were recorded for this clonotype. The chain couples TRBV12-3 or TRBV12-4 to TRBJ1-6; the D gene is possibly TRBD1 (6 bases). V was trimmed by 5 bases and J by 4 bases, leaving 12 bases between them. The CDR3 has 15 residues. The CDR3 reads CASSPIDRYNSPLHF. CDR3 sequence (DNA): TGTGCCAGCAGTCCCATTGACAGGTATAATTCACCCCTCCACTTT.

This chain joins TRBV7-9 and TRBJ2-1; TRBD1 or TRBD2 may be the D gene (5 bases each). The germline V and J ends were trimmed by 4 bases and 3 bases, with 16 bases remaining between them. The germline V gene encodes CDR1 SEHNR and CDR2 FQNEAQ (reference sequence). The CDR3 has 16 amino acids. The CDR3 coding sequence is TGTGCCAGCAGCTCCACGGGGACCCGACTCTACAATGAGCAGTTCTTC. As protein: CASSSTGTRLYNEQFF. The entire variable domain, with the rest obtained from reference TRBV7-9 and TRBJ2-1, is as follows: DTGVSQNPRHKITKRGQNVTFRCDPISEHNRLYWYRQTLGQGPEFLTYFQNEAQLEKSRLLSDRFSAERPKGSFSTLEIQRTEQGDSAMYLCASSSTGTRLYNEQFFGPGTRLTVL.

Many counts were recorded for this clonotype. The chain combines TRBV3-1 with TRBJ2-2, with D possibly matching TRBD1 (6 bases). CDR3 size: 16 residues. Germline V lookup: CDR1 LGHDT, CDR2 YNNKEL (reference sequence). V was shortened by 4 bases and J by 0 bases, with 12 bases between the two germline ends. The CDR3 coding sequence is TGTGCCAGCAGCCCCCCTGGGGACACGAACACCGGGGAGCTGTTTTTT. Translating it yields CASSPPGDTNTGELFF.

This clonotype was seen a handful of times. The rearrangement joins TRBV28 to TRBJ2-1, with a weak D call TRBD1 (5 bases). The CDR3 is 13 amino acids. V gave up 10 bases and J gave up 3 bases, with 13 bases separating them. Germline assignment: CDR1 MDHEN and CDR2 SYDVKM. In DNA form, the CDR3 reads TGTGCCACCGGCAGGGCTAACTACAATGAGCAGTTCTTC. This codes for CATGRANYNEQFF.

The V call is TRBV27, the J call TRBJ2-1; 7 bases are a match to TRBD1. Germline lookup yields CDR1 MNHEY and CDR2 SMNVEV (reference sequence). The CDR3 loop spans 15 amino acids. V dropped 5 bases and J dropped 10; count of bases not matched to a gene: 14. The CDR3 DNA is TGTGCCAGCAGTGGGAGTCCGGGACAGCAAACAGAGCAGTTCTTC. Translation: CASSGSPGQQTEQFF.

The V gene is TRBV7-9, the J gene TRBJ2-1, with 9 bases aligning to TRBD2. Germline loops: CDR1 SEHNR, CDR2 FQNEAQ (reference sequence). The CDR3 runs to 17 residues. The V segment lost 1 base and the J segment 7 bases; nucleotides outside the gene matches: 11. The CDR3 reads CASSLGTSGPQGNEQFF. For the CDR3, the DNA is TGTGCCAGCAGCTTAGGTACTAGCGGGCCCCAAGGGAATGAGCAGTTCTTC.

This clonotype was counted a few times. The V call is TRBV7-9, the J call TRBJ2-7; TRBD1 aligns across 7 bases. This CDR3 has 15 amino acids. Germline V gene sequence: CDR1 SEHNR, CDR2 FQNEAQ (reference sequence). V lost 0 bases, J lost 7 bases, and 9 bases stayed unmatched. The CDR3 here is CASSLAADRVREQYF. DNA of the CDR3: TGTGCCAGCAGCTTAGCAGCAGACAGGGTAAGAGAGCAGTACTTC. The whole variable domain, remainder taken from reference TRBV7-9 and TRBJ2-7, is DTGVSQNPRHKITKRGQNVTFRCDPISEHNRLYWYRQTLGQGPEFLTYFQNEAQLEKSRLLSDRFSAERPKGSFSTLEIQRTEQGDSAMYLCASSLAADRVREQYFGPGTRLTVT.

This clonotype has at least ten counts. This sequence joins TRBV29-1 and TRBJ2-5; the D is unclear. V was clipped by 6 bases and J by 3 bases, with 14 bases between them. Per germline, CDR1 SQVTM and CDR2 ANQGSEA. CDR3 length: 13 residues. The chain's CDR3 is CSVAPRLEETQYF. For the CDR3, the DNA is TGCAGCGTAGCTCCCAGGTTGGAAGAGACCCAGTACTTC. The full variable domain, in which reference TRBV29-1 and TRBJ2-5 provide the parts outside the CDR3, is SAVISQKPSRDICQRGTSLTIQCQVDSQVTMMFWYRQQPGQSLTLIATANQGSEATYESGFVIDKFPISRPNLTFSTLTVSNMSPEDSSIYLCSVAPRLEETQYFGPGTRLLVL.

This clonotype came up a few times. This chain connects TRBV29-1 to TRBJ1-4; D unresolved. The CDR3 has 13 residues. V lost 7 bases to trimming and J lost 3 bases, with 12 bases between them. Germline V CDR1 and CDR2: SQVTM, ANQGSEA. The CDR3: CSGAGSANEKLFF. The CDR3 nucleotides are TGCAGCGGGGCGGGAAGCGCTAATGAAAAACTGTTTTTT.

This clonotype was observed a few times. The rearrangement links TRBV20-1 to TRBJ2-2; D not resolved. CDR3 size: 12 residues. Germline-derived CDR1 and CDR2 are DFQATT and SNEGSKA (reference sequence). The germline V and J ends were trimmed by 5 bases and 4 bases, with 8 bases remaining between them. Written as DNA, the CDR3 is TGCAGTGCTCACCCGGCCACCGGGGAGCTGTTTTTT. This gives the protein CSAHPATGELFF.

This clonotype was observed at least ten times. V gene TRBV18 combines with J gene TRBJ1-2, with D tentatively TRBD1 (6 bases). Germline V gene lookup returns CDR1 KGHSH and CDR2 LQKENI. This CDR3 has 15 amino acids. The ends were cut back, 1 base at V and 3 bases at J, with 12 bases in the middle. The CDR3 region has the DNA TGTGCCAGCTCACCACGGACAGACGGGGACTATGGCTACACCTTC. Translating gives CASSPRTDGDYGYTF.

The chain links TRBV6-1 to TRBJ2-1; 14 nucleotides agree with TRBD2. J gave up 6 bases and V 6 bases, and 7 bases lay outside the gene matches. This CDR3 has 16 amino acids. Germline CDR1 is MNHNS and CDR2 is SASEGT. Here the CDR3 DNA reads TGTGCCAGCAGGGGACTAGCGGGAGCCGGGATCAATGAGCAGTTCTTC. Protein: CASRGLAGAGINEQFF.